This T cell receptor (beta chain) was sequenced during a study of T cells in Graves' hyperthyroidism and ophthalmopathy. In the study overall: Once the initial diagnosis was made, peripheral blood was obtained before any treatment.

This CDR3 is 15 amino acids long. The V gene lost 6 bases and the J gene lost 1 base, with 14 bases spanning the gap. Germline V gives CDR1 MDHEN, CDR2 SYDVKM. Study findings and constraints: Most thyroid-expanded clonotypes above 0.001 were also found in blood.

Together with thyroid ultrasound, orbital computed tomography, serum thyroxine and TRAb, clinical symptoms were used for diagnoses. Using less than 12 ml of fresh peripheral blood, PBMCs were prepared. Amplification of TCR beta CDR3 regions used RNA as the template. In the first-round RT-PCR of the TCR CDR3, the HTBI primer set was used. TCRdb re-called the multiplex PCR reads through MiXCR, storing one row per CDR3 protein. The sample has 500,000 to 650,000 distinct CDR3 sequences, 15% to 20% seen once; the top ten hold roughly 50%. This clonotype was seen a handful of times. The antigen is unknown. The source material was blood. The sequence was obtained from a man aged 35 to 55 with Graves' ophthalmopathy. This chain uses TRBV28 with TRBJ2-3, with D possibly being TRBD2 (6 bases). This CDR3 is CASSPRETGTDTQYF. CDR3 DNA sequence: TGTGCCAGCAGCCCCCGGGAGACTGGCACAGATACGCAGTATTTT.